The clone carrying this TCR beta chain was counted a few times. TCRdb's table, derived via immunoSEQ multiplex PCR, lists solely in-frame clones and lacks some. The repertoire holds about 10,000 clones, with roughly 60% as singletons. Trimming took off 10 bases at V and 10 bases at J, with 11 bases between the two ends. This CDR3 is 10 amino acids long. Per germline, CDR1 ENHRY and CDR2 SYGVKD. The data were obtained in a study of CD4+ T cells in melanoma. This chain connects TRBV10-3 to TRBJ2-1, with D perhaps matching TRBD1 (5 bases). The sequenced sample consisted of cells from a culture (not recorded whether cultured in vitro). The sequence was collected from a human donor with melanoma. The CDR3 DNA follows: TGTGCCACAGGGTATTGGGAGCAGTTCTTC. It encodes CATGYWEQFF.